The T cell receptor (beta chain) under discussion was sequenced for a study of CD8 T cells in ankylosing spondylitis. This clonotype came up many times. Its target is not known. TCRdb passed the 5' RACE reads through MiXCR, listing each CDR3 protein once. The sample records roughly 250,000 distinct CDR3 sequences, 8.6% being singletons. Overall study findings and caveats: Existing reports had already noted some motif variants in reactive arthritis synovial fluid and blood.

The V gene's germline CDR1 is DFQATT and CDR2 SNEGSKA (reference sequence). The germline V and J ends were trimmed by 0 bases and 0 bases, with 8 bases remaining between them. The CDR3 is 14 amino acids. The clonotype comes from a male donor with ankylosing spondylitis or in good health (not recorded which). Sequencing was done on a sample of blood, either unsorted or a sorted T cell fraction (not recorded which). The chain has TRBV20-1 and TRBJ1-1, with no clear D. This CDR3 reads CSARDSAMNTEAFF. The CDR3 region has the DNA TGCAGTGCTAGAGATTCAGCCATGAACACTGAAGCTTTCTTT.